This T cell receptor beta chain was sequenced during a study of cytomegalovirus exposure and HLA in healthy donors. Points on this clone: Its antigen is not known.

The study's findings and limits: Later on, an analysis tied some 17,000 TCR beta sequences to HLA alleles at 0.05 false discovery rate. A later analysis found that most CMV-associated TCR beta chains appeared HLA-restricted.

This PCR relied on a set of 60 Vbeta primers and 13 Jbeta primers. This table comes from immunoSEQ multiplex PCR, and its TCRdb copy is limited to in-frame clones, with some not included. The profile covers some 170,000 clones, with about 83% appearing a single time and over 0.8% taken by the ten largest. The sample consisted of PBMCs. The TCR sequence derives from a woman aged 25 to 39 in good health and CMV-seronegative.

CDR3 sequence: CASSLVPVQGNYGYTF. In DNA, the CDR3 is TGTGCCAGCAGCTTAGTTCCGGTCCAGGGAAACTATGGCTACACCTTC. The chain couples TRBV7-9 to TRBJ1-2; D is perhaps TRBD1 (5 bases). CDR3 length: 16 amino acids. Germline-derived CDR1 and CDR2 are SEHNR and FQNEAQ (reference sequence). The ends were cut back, 1 base at V and 2 bases at J, with 14 bases in the middle.